The source of this TCR beta chain is a study of cytomegalovirus exposure and HLA in healthy donors. Study as a whole: Per a later analysis, the approximately 700 first-cohort and approximately 120 validation repertoires shared one platform.

Study results and limitations: There were a few CMV-associated chains whose specificity for CMV antigens was confirmed in vitro.

Germline CDR1 and CDR2: MNHEY and SVGAGI. The CDR3 totals 13 residues. Trimming took off 2 bases at V and 4 bases at J, with 8 bases between the two ends. A word on this clone: Its cognate antigen is unknown.

Only in-frame clones appear in the TCRdb table, and some are missing; sequencing was by immunoSEQ multiplex PCR. This table holds hundreds of thousands of clones, roughly 90% found once. What was sequenced was PBMCs. The origin of this receptor is a man between 18 and 29 years old in good health and CMV-seropositive. The chain couples TRBV6-5 to TRBJ1-1; D is undetermined. CDR3 sequence (DNA): TGTGCCAGCAGTTACGATGACGGCACTGAAGCTTTCTTT. It encodes CASSYDDGTEAFF.